The 26 T cell receptor beta chains below were found in one sample sequenced in a study of T cell changes during pregnancy in multiple sclerosis. Method: immunoSEQ multiplex PCR; TCRdb's copy keeps in-frame clones and lacks some. This table holds 91,000 or so clones, roughly 92% found once. Sequencing used peripheral blood, obtained after pregnancy. Receptors were obtained from a female donor with multiple sclerosis, enrolled in a pregnancy study.

This chain uses TRBV6-6 with TRBJ1-1, with a possible D match to TRBD1 (5 bases). The CDR3 length is 14 residues. The germline gives CDR1 MNHNY, CDR2 SVGAGI (reference sequence). V was clipped by 0 bases and J by 1 base, with 6 bases between them. CDR3 DNA: TGTGCCAGCAGTTACTCAAGGGGGAACACTGAAGCTTTCTTT. Encoded protein: CASSYSRGNTEAFF.

This clone was observed once. Here the CDR3 DNA reads TGTGCCAGTAGTATGGGGGCCCTCGCCAACTACGAGCAGTACTTC. Amino acids: CASSMGALANYEQYF. V gene TRBV19 combines with J gene TRBJ2-7, with D maybe TRBD1 (6 bases). Trimming shortened V by 3 bases and J by 3 bases, and 15 bases separated the two germline ends. From germline, CDR1 is LNHDA and CDR2 SQIVND (reference sequence). The length of the CDR3 is 15 residues.

This rearrangement joins TRBV6-1 to TRBJ1-5; D ambiguous. The V end lost 4 bases, the J end lost 1 base, and 8 bases lay between the germline ends. CDR1 MNHNS and CDR2 SASEGT come from the germline V gene. The CDR3 runs to 14 residues. In DNA, the CDR3 is TGTGCCAGCAGTGTGGTTCGGAGCAATCAGCCCCAGCATTTT. Translation gives CASSVVRSNQPQHF.

The genes are TRBV4-1 and TRBJ2-1, with 8 bases identical to TRBD2. Germline CDR1 is MGHRA and CDR2 is YSYEKL. V was clipped by 1 base and J by 4 bases; unmatched bases: 6. This CDR3 spans 16 amino acids. The CDR3 coding sequence is TGCGCCAGCAGCCAAGGCGCGGGAGGTCCATACAATGAGCAGTTCTTC. This gives the protein CASSQGAGGPYNEQFF.

The chain couples TRBV6-5 to TRBJ2-2; TRBD1 agrees at 7 bases. Trimming cost V 7 bases and J 2 bases; bases outside gene matches: 7. This CDR3 has 15 residues. From germline, CDR1 is MNHEY and CDR2 SVGAGI. CDR3 sequence reads: CASTLTGSNTGELFF. For the CDR3, the DNA is TGTGCCAGCACCTTGACAGGGTCCAACACCGGGGAGCTGTTTTTT.

This chain joins TRBV5-5 and TRBJ2-5; 8 nucleotides agree with TRBD1. The CDR3 is made up of 15 amino acids. Per the germline V gene, CDR1 is SGHKS and CDR2 is YYEKEE (reference sequence). The V segment lost 3 bases and the J segment 5 bases; nucleotides outside the gene matches: 9. The CDR3 coding sequence is TGTGCCAGCAGCTCTATATCAGGGGGCGGGGAGACCCAGTACTTC. This translates into CASSSISGGGETQYF.

In DNA, the CDR3 is TGTGCCAGCAGAACGACAGGGTTTAACACCGGGGAGCTGTTTTTT. It is translated as CASRTTGFNTGELFF. The V call is TRBV6-1, the J call TRBJ2-2; TRBD1 matches at 7 bases. After removal of 6 bases from V and 2 bases from J, the junction contained 6 bases not matched to a gene. Germline V gene data show CDR1 as MNHNS and CDR2 as SASEGT. This CDR3 spans 15 amino acids.

CDR3 sequence (DNA): TGTGCCAGCAGCCCCGGGACTAGCGGGGGGAATGAGCAGTTCTTC. Translated, it gives CASSPGTSGGNEQFF. V usage is TRBV7-8 and J usage is TRBJ2-1; 15 nucleotides align to TRBD2. Trimming took 5 bases from V and 7 from J; bases not matched to a gene: 3. This CDR3 is 15 amino acids long. Germline assignment: CDR1 SGHVS and CDR2 FQNEAQ.

This chain joins TRBV29-1 and TRBJ1-1; 10 bases align to TRBD1. CDR1 is SQVTM, CDR2 ANQGSEA, per germline. The CDR3 contains 13 residues. The V segment lost 7 bases and the J segment 4 bases; nucleotides outside the gene matches: 6. The DNA of the CDR3 is TGCAGCGCGGACAGGGGGAGGAGCACTGAAGCTTTCTTT. It translates to CSADRGRSTEAFF.

The V call is TRBV11-2, the J call TRBJ2-7; D is perhaps TRBD1 (5 bases). This CDR3 spans 14 amino acids. Germline CDR1 SGHAT, CDR2 FQNNGV. V lost 6 bases and J lost 3, with 15 bases in between. The CDR3 sequence: CASSSTTGYYEQYF. CDR3 DNA sequence: TGTGCCAGCAGTTCTACCACAGGCTACTACGAGCAGTACTTC. The whole variable domain, filled in from reference TRBV11-2 and TRBJ2-7, reads EAGVAQSPRYKIIEKRQSVAFWCNPISGHATLYWYQQILGQGPKLLIQFQNNGVVDDSQLPKDRFSAERLKGVDSTLKIQPAKLEDSAVYLCASSSTTGYYEQYFGPGTRLTVT.

The rearrangement uses TRBV7-9 and TRBJ2-1, with 7 bases matching TRBD2. Germline V gene lookup returns CDR1 SEHNR and CDR2 FQNEAQ (reference sequence). This CDR3 is 12 amino acids long. Losses at the gene ends were 1 base for V and 10 bases for J; bases not matched to a gene: 1. This chain's CDR3 is CASSLGLAEQFF. CDR3 nucleotides: TGTGCCAGCAGCTTAGGACTAGCCGAGCAGTTCTTC.

The rearrangement joins TRBV27 to TRBJ2-7; 10 bases agree with TRBD1. The germline CDR1 and CDR2 sequences are MNHEY and SMNVEV (reference sequence). V lost 1 base and J lost 9; bases outside the gene matches: 9. This CDR3 is built from 15 residues. DNA for the CDR3: TGTGCCAGCAGTTTATTGACGGACAGGGGGTTGTTGCAGTACTTC. Protein: CASSLLTDRGLLQYF.

The rearrangement joins TRBV5-1 to TRBJ2-7; 7 bases agree with TRBD1. The length of the CDR3 is 15 residues. V trimming: 2 bases; J trimming: 3 bases; junction bases outside the gene matches: 8. Looked up from germline, CDR1 is SGHRS and CDR2 is YFSETQ. This chain's CDR3 is CASSFTGAQDYEQYF. The CDR3 nucleotides read TGCGCCAGCAGCTTTACAGGGGCGCAGGACTACGAGCAGTACTTC.

The chain joins TRBV27 to TRBJ2-7, with 7 positions matching TRBD1. Per germline, CDR1 MNHEY and CDR2 SMNVEV (reference sequence). With V trimmed by 3 bases and J by 4 bases, 3 bases remained unmatched. CDR3 size: 13 residues. CDR3 in amino acids: CASSFDRAYEQYF. CDR3 DNA sequence: TGTGCCAGCAGTTTTGACAGGGCATACGAGCAGTACTTC.

V is TRBV5-1 and J is TRBJ2-7, with 8 bases matching TRBD1. The CDR3 runs 15 residues. Trimming at V came to 0 bases and at J to 0 bases, leaving 2 bases not matched to a gene. CDR1 is SGHRS and CDR2 is YFSETQ in the germline V gene. In DNA form, the CDR3 reads TGCGCCAGCAGCTTGGGGACAGGGATCTCCTACGAGCAGTACTTC. It encodes CASSLGTGISYEQYF.

The chain combines TRBV27 with TRBJ2-3; 11 bases fit TRBD2. The CDR3 covers 17 residues. Germline V lookup: CDR1 MNHEY, CDR2 SMNVEV (reference sequence). V lost 3 bases to trimming and J lost 4 bases; unmatched junction nucleotides: 9. DNA for the CDR3: TGTGCCAGCAGTTTTTGGGCTAGCGGGAGGTATCCAGATACGCAGTATTTT. It codes for CASSFWASGRYPDTQYF.

V and J are TRBV6-4 and TRBJ2-1; tentatively, D is TRBD1 (5 bases). Germline values: CDR1 MRHNA, CDR2 SNTAGT. The CDR3 spans 16 residues. With 4 bases removed from V and 0 bases from J, the gap between germline ends came to 13 bases. DNA of the CDR3: TGTGCCAGCAGTGCCCAGGGTCGAAGCTCCTACAATGAGCAGTTCTTC. Translating it yields CASSAQGRSSYNEQFF.

V usage is TRBV6-1 and J usage is TRBJ2-5; weak D call: TRBD1 (6 bases). Germline loops: CDR1 MNHNS, CDR2 SASEGT. V gave up 3 bases and J gave up 5 bases, with 13 bases separating them. There are 14 residues in the CDR3. The CDR3 reads CASSDPTGGETQYF. The CDR3 nucleotides read TGTGCCAGCAGTGACCCGACAGGTGGGGAGACCCAGTACTTC.

The chain is built from TRBV5-4 and TRBJ2-5; D gene unclear. The CDR3 has 13 residues. The ends were cut back, 6 bases at V and 5 bases at J, with 14 bases in the middle. CDR1 is SGHNT, CDR2 YYREEE, per germline (reference sequence). The CDR3 loop is CASIDLPTETQYF. For the CDR3, the DNA is TGTGCCAGCATAGATTTGCCAACGGAGACCCAGTACTTC.

This clone was seen more than once but under ten times. V is TRBV30 and J is TRBJ1-1; the match to TRBD1 covers 9 bases. CDR1 is GTSNPN and CDR2 is SVGIG in the germline V gene (reference sequence). The CDR3 is 14 residues long. After removal of 5 bases from V and 6 bases from J, the junction contained 10 bases not matched to a gene. The CDR3 here is CAWALGQGYPEAFF. DNA for the CDR3: TGTGCCTGGGCGCTGGGACAGGGTTATCCTGAAGCTTTCTTT.

The chain links TRBV27 to TRBJ2-7, with a weak D call TRBD2 (6 bases). CDR1 and CDR2 from the germline V gene are MNHEY and SMNVEV (reference sequence). The V gene lost 2 bases and the J gene lost 5 bases, with 13 bases spanning the gap. The CDR3 covers 14 residues. The CDR3 loop is CASSLSGGVHEQYF. Written as DNA, the CDR3 is TGTGCCAGCAGTTTAAGCGGAGGGGTACACGAGCAGTACTTC.

About this clone: The same CDR3 is also encoded by other DNA sequences in this sample. This chain joins TRBV19 and TRBJ2-7, with TRBD1 matching over 11 bases. Trimming cost V 3 bases and J 2 bases; bases outside gene matches: 3. This CDR3 is built from 15 residues. Germline V lookup: CDR1 LNHDA, CDR2 SQIVND (reference sequence). CDR3 DNA: TGTGCCAGTAGTATCTCGGGACAGGGGGCCTACGAGCAGTACTTC. Its protein is CASSISGQGAYEQYF. Drawing the rest from reference TRBV19 and TRBJ2-7, the complete variable domain is DGGITQSPKYLFRKEGQNVTLSCEQNLNHDAMYWYRQDPGQGLRLIYYSQIVNDFQKGDIAEGYSVSREKKESFPLTVTSAQKNPTAFYLCASSISGQGAYEQYFGPGTRLTVT.

V is TRBV2 and J is TRBJ2-7; 8 bases are a match to TRBD1. V lost 5 bases to trimming and J lost 6 bases; unmatched junction nucleotides: 3. The CDR3 runs 12 residues. CDR1 is SNHLY and CDR2 is FYNNEI in the germline V gene. The CDR3 nucleotides read TGTGCCAGCAGTCCGACAGGGGCCGAGCAGTACTTC. It is translated as CASSPTGAEQYF.

This clone was seen once. The chain combines TRBV19 with TRBJ1-1, with 7 bases aligning to TRBD1. V was pared by 10 bases and J by 5 bases, with 10 bases of the junction left unmatched. Germline V CDR1 and CDR2: LNHDA, SQIVND (reference sequence). The CDR3 has 13 residues. The CDR3 DNA sequence: TGTGCCACCGAGACAGGGCTGGGGACTGAAGCTTTCTTT. It specifies CATETGLGTEAFF. Variable domain in full (rest from reference TRBV19 and TRBJ1-1): DGGITQSPKYLFRKEGQNVTLSCEQNLNHDAMYWYRQDPGQGLRLIYYSQIVNDFQKGDIAEGYSVSREKKESFPLTVTSAQKNPTAFYLCATETGLGTEAFFGQGTRLTVV.

This sequence joins TRBV18 and TRBJ2-6; D possibly corresponds to TRBD2 (7 bases). Trimming cost V 2 bases and J 1 base, with 15 bases left between them. Germline V gene data show CDR1 as KGHSH and CDR2 as LQKENI. The CDR3 is made up of 18 amino acids. CDR3 protein: CASSPTGSGGSGANVLTF. CDR3 bases: TGTGCCAGCTCACCAACAGGGTCGGGAGGTTCTGGGGCCAACGTCCTGACTTTC.

V usage is TRBV29-1 and J usage is TRBJ1-1; 11 positions agree with TRBD1. V gave up 6 bases and J gave up 4 bases; unmatched junction bases: 7. The CDR3 runs 14 residues. CDR1 is SQVTM, CDR2 ANQGSEA, per germline. CDR3 protein: CSVTKGQGVTEAFF. The CDR3 DNA sequence: TGCAGCGTGACGAAGGGACAGGGGGTCACTGAAGCTTTCTTT.